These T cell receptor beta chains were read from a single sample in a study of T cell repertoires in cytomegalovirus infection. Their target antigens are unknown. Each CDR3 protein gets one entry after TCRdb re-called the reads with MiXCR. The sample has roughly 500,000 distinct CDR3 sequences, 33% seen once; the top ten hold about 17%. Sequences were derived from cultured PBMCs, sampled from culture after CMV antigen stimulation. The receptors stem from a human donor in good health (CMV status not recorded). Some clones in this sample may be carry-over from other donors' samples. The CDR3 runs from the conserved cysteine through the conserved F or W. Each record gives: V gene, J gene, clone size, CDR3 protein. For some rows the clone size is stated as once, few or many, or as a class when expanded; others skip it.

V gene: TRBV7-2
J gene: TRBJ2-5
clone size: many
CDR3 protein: CASSFWTSGQETQYF

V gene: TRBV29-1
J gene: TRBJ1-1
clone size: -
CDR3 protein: CSVTRAGNTEAFF

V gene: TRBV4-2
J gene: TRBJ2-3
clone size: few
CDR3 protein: CASSPTWTGVDTQYF

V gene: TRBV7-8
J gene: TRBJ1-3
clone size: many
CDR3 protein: CASSLGSGSGNTIYF

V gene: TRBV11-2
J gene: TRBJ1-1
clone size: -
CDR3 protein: CASSWGVYDTEAFF

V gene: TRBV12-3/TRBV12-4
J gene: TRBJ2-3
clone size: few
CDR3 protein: CASRRRALSTDTQYF

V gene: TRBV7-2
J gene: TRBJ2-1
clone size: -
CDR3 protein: CASSPRPGQGLDEQFF

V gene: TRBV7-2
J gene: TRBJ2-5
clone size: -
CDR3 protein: CASSTDRTRVAQETQYF

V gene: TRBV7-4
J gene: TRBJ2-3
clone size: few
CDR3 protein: CASISAYTDTQYF

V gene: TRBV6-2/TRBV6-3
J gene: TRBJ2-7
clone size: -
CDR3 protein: CASSYLLQGRSYEQYF

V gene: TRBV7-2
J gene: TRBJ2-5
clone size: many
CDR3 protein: CASSLLSTQYF

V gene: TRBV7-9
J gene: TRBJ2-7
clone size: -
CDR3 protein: CASSLSSRGSPEYEQYF

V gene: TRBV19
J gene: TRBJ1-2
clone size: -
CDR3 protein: CASSIRTGIYGYTF

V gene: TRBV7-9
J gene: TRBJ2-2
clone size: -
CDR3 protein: CASSFSGVYSNTGELFF

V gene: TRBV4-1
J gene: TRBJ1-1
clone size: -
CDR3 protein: CASSRTGQQNTEAFF

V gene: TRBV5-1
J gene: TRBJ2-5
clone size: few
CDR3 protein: CASSWTWDSGSLDQETQYF